A single sample gave rise to the 16 T cell receptor beta chains below, sequenced in a study of blood T cell repertoires in COVID-19. The data were produced by immunoSEQ multiplex PCR, yet TCRdb's version contains in-frame clones alone and is incomplete. The table has about 410,000 clones, 70% to 90% seen once. The sample taken for sequencing was peripheral blood. The origin of the receptors is a woman in her thirties with active or convalescent COVID-19.

This chain links TRBV7-9 with TRBJ1-2; maybe TRBD1 (5 bases). This CDR3 region has 14 residues. Germline V gene sequence: CDR1 SEHNR, CDR2 FQNEAQ (reference sequence). V gave up 3 bases and J gave up 1 base, with 9 bases separating them. Here the CDR3 DNA reads TGTGCCAGCAGCTTCGTTGACAGTAACTATGGCTACACCTTC. It yields the protein CASSFVDSNYGYTF.

This chain joins TRBV21-1 and TRBJ1-2; TRBD1, the table's D call, lacks a check against the DNA. TRBV21-1 is a pseudogene locus. The CDR3 extends over 13 amino acids. The CDR3: CASSLYRGNGYTF. CDR3 DNA sequence: TGTGCCAGCAGCCTCTACAGGGGGAATGGCTACACCTTC.

About this clone itself: Other DNA sequences from this sample encode an identical CDR3 as well. The rearrangement uses TRBV7-9 and TRBJ1-4, with D maybe TRBD1 (5 bases). This CDR3 has 14 amino acids. Germline CDR1 is SEHNR and CDR2 is FQNEAQ (reference sequence). Trimming took off 1 base at V and 4 bases at J, with 7 bases between the two ends. The CDR3 protein is CASSLGQGNEKLFF. The CDR3 DNA is TGTGCCAGCAGCTTAGGCCAGGGTAATGAAAAACTGTTTTTT.

This sequence joins TRBV11-2 and TRBJ1-6; 8 nucleotides match TRBD1. Germline trimming cut 2 bases from V and 7 bases from J; bases unmatched to any gene: 7. The CDR3 is 16 amino acids. The germline V gene has CDR1 SGHAT and CDR2 FQNNGV. CDR3 residues: CASSLPRGQRNSPLHF. For the CDR3, the DNA is TGTGCCAGCAGCTTACCCAGGGGGCAAAGGAATTCACCCCTCCACTTT.

This clone was counted a few times. The V gene is TRBV6-4, the J gene TRBJ2-4; 14 bases are shared with TRBD2. With 2 bases clipped from V and 2 bases from J, the junction kept 14 bases outside the gene matches. The CDR3 has 21 residues. Germline CDR1 is MRHNA and CDR2 is SNTAGT. The CDR3 is CASSDIQRGLAGVESKNIQYF. DNA for the CDR3: TGTGCCAGCAGTGACATACAAAGGGGACTAGCGGGAGTAGAGTCCAAAAACATTCAGTACTTC.

The rearrangement links TRBV5-5 to TRBJ1-2; 9 nucleotides line up with TRBD1. The CDR3 covers 14 residues. Losses at the gene ends were 5 bases for V and 5 bases for J; bases not matched to a gene: 7. Germline V gene lookup returns CDR1 SGHKS and CDR2 YYEKEE (reference sequence). The CDR3 is CASRPGTGMYGYTF. Here the CDR3 DNA reads TGTGCCAGCAGACCAGGGACAGGGATGTATGGCTACACCTTC.

This chain links TRBV6-2 or TRBV6-3 with TRBJ1-1; D is ambiguous. This CDR3 spans 16 amino acids. Trimming removed 0 bases from V and 1 base from J, with 12 bases in between. Per germline, CDR1 MNHEY and CDR2 SVGEGT. CDR3: CASSYSMAEGNTEAFF. In DNA, the CDR3 is TGTGCCAGCAGTTACTCGATGGCCGAGGGGAACACTGAAGCTTTCTTT.

The genes are TRBV5-1 and TRBJ1-3; the D is unclear. Germline CDR1 and CDR2: SGHRS and YFSETQ. The CDR3 covers 14 residues. The ends were cut back, 1 base at V and 2 bases at J, with 7 bases in the middle. In nucleotides, the CDR3 is TGCGCCAGCAGCTTGAATACTGCTGGAAACACCATATATTTT. It encodes CASSLNTAGNTIYF.

The chain employs TRBV5-1 and TRBJ1-1; the match to TRBD1 covers 8 bases. The CDR3 runs 16 residues. J gave up 5 bases and V 7 bases, and 16 bases lay outside the gene matches. Germline CDR1 SGHRS, CDR2 YFSETQ. The DNA for the CDR3 is TGCGCCAGCTACCACTCCGCATCGACAGGGGAGACTGAAGCTTTCTTT. Protein sequence: CASYHSASTGETEAFF.

The chain combines TRBV4-1 with TRBJ1-2; possible D gene TRBD1, 5 bases. The germline V gene has CDR1 MGHRA and CDR2 YSYEKL. The CDR3 has 14 residues. V lost 10 bases, J lost 2 bases, and 17 bases lay in between. The CDR3 region is CAKPRGAGNYGYTF. The CDR3 DNA follows: TGCGCCAAACCAAGGGGTGCTGGAAACTATGGCTACACCTTC.

This clone was detected only once. The chain recombines TRBV5-1 with TRBJ2-7, with D maybe TRBD1 (6 bases). This CDR3 has 15 residues. Germline CDR1 reads SGHRS; CDR2 reads YFSETQ. V lost 6 bases and J lost 0, with 16 bases in between. As DNA, the CDR3 is TGCGCCAGCACCTTAAACACAGGGAGCTCCTACGAGCAGTACTTC. This translates into CASTLNTGSSYEQYF.

This clone was detected once. The chain recombines TRBV10-3 with TRBJ1-1, with D unclear. The CDR3 has 12 residues. CDR1 is ENHRY and CDR2 is SYGVKD in the germline V gene. Trimming pared 2 bases from V and 4 bases from J, leaving 5 bases between. This chain's CDR3 is CAISERGTEAFF. Written as DNA, the CDR3 is TGTGCCATCAGTGAGAGAGGCACTGAAGCTTTCTTT.

The rearrangement links TRBV5-6 to TRBJ1-1; 8 positions agree with TRBD1. This CDR3 region has 17 residues. Per the germline V gene, CDR1 is SGHDT and CDR2 is YYEEEE. Unmatched junction bases numbered 15, after V lost 5 bases and J lost 3 bases. The DNA for the CDR3 is TGTGCCAGCAGAAACACAGGGGGTATTTTTTTCGACACTGAAGCTTTCTTT. Encoded protein: CASRNTGGIFFDTEAFF.

This chain's CDR3 is CAISDNRGNTEAFF. The CDR3 DNA follows: TGTGCCATCAGTGATAACAGGGGGAACACTGAAGCTTTCTTT. The V call is TRBV10-3, the J call TRBJ1-1, with TRBD1 matching 7 bases. The CDR3 has 14 residues. Trimming at V came to 3 bases and at J to 1 base, leaving 2 bases not matched to a gene. CDR1 and CDR2 (germline): ENHRY, SYGVKD.

The rearrangement links TRBV30 to TRBJ1-1; the D gene is possibly TRBD1 (5 bases). CDR3 length: 14 amino acids. Per the germline V gene, CDR1 is GTSNPN and CDR2 is SVGIG (reference sequence). The ends were cut back, 4 bases at V and 1 base at J, with 13 bases in the middle. CDR3 region: CAWTVWGGNTEAFF. The CDR3 nucleotides are TGTGCCTGGACGGTCTGGGGGGGGAACACTGAAGCTTTCTTT.

Notes on this clone: The sample has other DNA sequences that encode this CDR3 too. This chain uses TRBV12-3 or TRBV12-4 with TRBJ2-7; 7 bases line up with TRBD2. The CDR3 has 13 residues. V shed 6 bases and J 1 base; nucleotides not matched to a gene: 3. CDR3 loop: CASSLGGSYEQYF. The CDR3 bases are TGTGCCAGCAGCCTCGGGGGGTCCTACGAGCAGTACTTC.